This entry features one TCR beta chain sequence. Its specificity is not known. This specimen belongs to a study of cytomegalovirus exposure and HLA in healthy donors. General study points: The classifier reportedly diagnosed cytomegalovirus status with high specificity and sensitivity. Per a later analysis, 15,000 to 20,000 TCR beta sequences showed association with HLA alleles at 0.05 false discovery rate.

The ends were cut back, 1 base at V and 2 bases at J, with 19 bases in the middle. Germline values: CDR1 SQVTM, CDR2 ANQGSEA. There are 17 residues in the CDR3. Both 60 Vbeta primers and 13 Jbeta primers went into the PCR. The method was immunoSEQ multiplex PCR; TCRdb's version includes in-frame clones alone and lacks a portion of them. Here the sample spans 100,000 to 150,000 clones, around 85% being singletons. Sequencing was done on a sample of PBMCs. The receptor was derived from a man younger than 40 in good health and CMV-seronegative. This chain connects TRBV29-1 to TRBJ2-3; possibly TRBD1 for D (6 bases). The CDR3 spells CSVEVGGLEAFTDTQYF. CDR3 bases: TGCAGCGTTGAAGTAGGGGGTCTAGAGGCCTTCACAGATACGCAGTATTTT.